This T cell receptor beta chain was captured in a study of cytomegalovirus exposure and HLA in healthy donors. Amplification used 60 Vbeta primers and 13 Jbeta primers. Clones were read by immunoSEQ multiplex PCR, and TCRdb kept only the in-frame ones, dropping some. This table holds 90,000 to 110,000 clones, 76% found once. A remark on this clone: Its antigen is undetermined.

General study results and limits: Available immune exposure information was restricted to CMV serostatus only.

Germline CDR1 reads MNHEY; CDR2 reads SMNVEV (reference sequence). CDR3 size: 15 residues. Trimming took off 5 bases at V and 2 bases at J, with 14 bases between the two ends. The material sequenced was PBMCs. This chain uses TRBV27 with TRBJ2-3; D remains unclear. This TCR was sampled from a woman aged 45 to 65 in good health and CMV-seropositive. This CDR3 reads CASSPLAGFTDTQYF. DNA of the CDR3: TGTGCCAGCAGTCCCCTCGCCGGGTTCACAGATACGCAGTATTTT.